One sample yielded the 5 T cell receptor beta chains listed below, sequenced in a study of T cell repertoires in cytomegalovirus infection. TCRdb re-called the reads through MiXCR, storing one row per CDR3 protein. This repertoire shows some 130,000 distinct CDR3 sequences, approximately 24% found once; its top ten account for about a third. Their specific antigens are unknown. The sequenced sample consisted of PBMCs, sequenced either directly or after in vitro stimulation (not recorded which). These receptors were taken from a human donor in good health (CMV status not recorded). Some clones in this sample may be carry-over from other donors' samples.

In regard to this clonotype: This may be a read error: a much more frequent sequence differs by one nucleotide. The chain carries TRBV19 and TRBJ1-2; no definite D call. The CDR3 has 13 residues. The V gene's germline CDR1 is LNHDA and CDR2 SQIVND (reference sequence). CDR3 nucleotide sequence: TGTGCCAGTAGTATGGGCAGCGACTATGGCTACGCCTTC. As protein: CASSMGSDYGYAF.

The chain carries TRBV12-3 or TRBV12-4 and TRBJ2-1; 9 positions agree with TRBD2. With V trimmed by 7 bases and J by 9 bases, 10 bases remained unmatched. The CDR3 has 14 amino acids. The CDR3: CASTPRLAGFEQFF. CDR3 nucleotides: TGTGCCAGCACCCCGCGGCTAGCGGGATTTGAGCAGTTCTTC.

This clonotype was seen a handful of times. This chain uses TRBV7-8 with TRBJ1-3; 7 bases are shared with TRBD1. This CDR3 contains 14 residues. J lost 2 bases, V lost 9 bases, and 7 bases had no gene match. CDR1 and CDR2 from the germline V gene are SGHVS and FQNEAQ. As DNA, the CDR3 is TGTGCCAGTAATACCGGACAGGCTGGAAACACCATATATTTT. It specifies CASNTGQAGNTIYF.

The CDR3 nucleotides are TGTGCCAGTAGTCCCGGGGACCGCCTAAATGAGCAGTTCTTC. Translation gives CASSPGDRLNEQFF. J is TRBJ2-1 and V is TRBV19; D may be TRBD1 or TRBD2 (5 bases each). The CDR3 runs 14 residues. Deletions cut 5 bases from V and 7 bases from J, with 15 bases between. The germline V gene has CDR1 LNHDA and CDR2 SQIVND (reference sequence).

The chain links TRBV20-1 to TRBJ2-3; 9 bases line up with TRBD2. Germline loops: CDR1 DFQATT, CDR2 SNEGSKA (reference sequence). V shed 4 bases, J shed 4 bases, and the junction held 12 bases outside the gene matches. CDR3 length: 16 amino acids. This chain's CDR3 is CSAKGPSGTVPDTQYF. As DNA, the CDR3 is TGCAGTGCTAAGGGGCCTAGCGGGACTGTTCCAGATACGCAGTATTTT.